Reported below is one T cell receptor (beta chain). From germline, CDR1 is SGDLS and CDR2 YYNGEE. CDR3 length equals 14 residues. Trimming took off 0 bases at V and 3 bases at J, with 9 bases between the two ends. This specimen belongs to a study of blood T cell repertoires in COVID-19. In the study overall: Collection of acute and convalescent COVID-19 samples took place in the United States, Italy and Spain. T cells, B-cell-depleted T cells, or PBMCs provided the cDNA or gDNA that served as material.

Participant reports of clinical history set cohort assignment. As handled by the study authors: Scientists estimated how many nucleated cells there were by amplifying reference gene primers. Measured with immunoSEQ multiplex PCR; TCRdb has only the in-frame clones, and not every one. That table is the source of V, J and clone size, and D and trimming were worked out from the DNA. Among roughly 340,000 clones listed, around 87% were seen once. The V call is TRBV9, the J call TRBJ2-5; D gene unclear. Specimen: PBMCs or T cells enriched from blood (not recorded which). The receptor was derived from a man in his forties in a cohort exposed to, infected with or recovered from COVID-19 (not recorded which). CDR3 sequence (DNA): TGTGCCAGCAGCGTAGCTCCGCAGGAAGAGACCCAGTACTTC. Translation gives CASSVAPQEETQYF.